This T cell receptor (beta chain) emerged from a study of blood T cells in healthy people across ages. General study results and limits: Estimated diversity that came from one million T cells was considered an underestimate.

For the second PCR, which ran for about 6 to 11 cycles, a sample-barcoded 5' primer and a J-beta primer mix were used. TCRdb fed the 5' RACE reads into MiXCR, producing one record per CDR3 protein. The data show 1.4 million to 1.5 million distinct CDR3 sequences, around two fifths seen once. The V end was cut by 7 bases, the J end by 4 bases, with 15 bases between. The CDR3 runs to 13 residues. Looked up from germline, CDR1 is SQVTM and CDR2 is ANQGSEA. This clonotype was observed at least ten times. Its antigen is unknown. Specimen: blood. This sequence originates from a woman between 18 and 30 years old in good health. V is TRBV29-1 and J is TRBJ2-3; D gene unclear. The chain's CDR3 is CSAQGPSADTQYF. In DNA form, the CDR3 reads TGCAGCGCCCAAGGGCCCTCCGCAGATACGCAGTATTTT.